This T cell receptor beta chain was identified in a study of OX40 agonist ivuxolimab in advanced cancers. Study background: Those treated in dose escalation had hepatocellular carcinoma, melanoma, renal cell cancer or head and neck cancer. Partial responses were seen in three patients, one with hepatocellular carcinoma and two with cutaneous melanoma.

Worth noting for this clone: Its specificity is unknown.

This CDR3 contains 13 residues. Germline CDR1 SGHDN, CDR2 FVKESK. V was cut by 1 base and J by 8 bases, with 11 bases left in between. General study findings and limits: What antigens the expanded peripheral T cells recognized was never established. Nonresponders, in some cases, also had low normalized T-cell clonal expansion.

Produced via immunoSEQ multiplex PCR; TCRdb's table is partial and in-frame only. The repertoire holds some 60,000 clones, with 86% as singletons. The material was CD4+ or CD8+ T cells sorted from blood, obtained in a trial of the OX40 agonist ivuxolimab. The TCR sequence derives from an adult with an advanced solid tumor such as melanoma, head and neck, liver or kidney cancer. V and J are TRBV14 and TRBJ1-2; D gene uncertain. The CDR3 DNA reads as TGTGCCAGCAGCCAAGGCCAGTGGGAAGGCTACACCTTC. Its translation is CASSQGQWEGYTF. The full variable domain, its missing parts supplied by reference TRBV14 and TRBJ1-2, is EAGVTQFPSHSVIEKGQTVTLRCDPISGHDNLYWYRRVMGKEIKFLLHFVKESKQDESGMPNNRFLAERTGGTYSTLKVQPAELEDSGVYFCASSQGQWEGYTFGSGTRLTVV.